This TCR beta chain was observed in a study of blood T cell repertoires in COVID-19. About the research overall: Italy, Spain and the United States were the sources of the convalescent and acute COVID-19 samples.

Details on this clone: This sample includes further DNA sequences coding for the same CDR3.

Some clones are missing from TCRdb's copy, which holds only in-frame ones; the method was immunoSEQ multiplex PCR. The sample shows a few hundred thousand clones, around 87% of them seen only once. Input material: PBMCs or T cells enriched from blood (not recorded which). This TCR came from a woman in her 50s who had recovered from COVID-19.

The CDR3 reads CASSPDAGEQYF. The CDR3 nucleotides are TGTGCCAGCTCTCCCGATGCCGGCGAGCAGTACTTC. This chain uses TRBV18 with TRBJ2-7, with no clear D. V lost 6 bases, J lost 6 bases, and 12 bases lay in between. Per germline, CDR1 KGHSH and CDR2 LQKENI. The CDR3 is 12 amino acids.